This is a list of T cell receptor beta chains from one sample in a study of blood T cell repertoires in COVID-19. TCRdb's table, derived via immunoSEQ multiplex PCR, lists solely in-frame clones and lacks some. The sample has 240,000 or so clones; approximately 84% are singletons. Specimen: peripheral blood. Receptor source: a woman younger than 45 who had recovered from COVID-19. The CDR3 runs from the conserved cysteine through the conserved F or W.

v_call	cdr3_length	j_call	cdr3_aa
TRBV13	17	TRBJ2-1	CASSPPRSGGIYNEQFF
TRBV5-7	17	TRBJ2-7	CASSFPPPDRVTYEQYF
TRBV9	15	TRBJ1-2	CASSPFSGGLEGYTF
TRBV7-8	15	TRBJ1-2	CASSPAPGGGYGYTF
TRBV19	20	TRBJ1-5	CASSIPTEWTGTYSNQPQHF
TRBV2	13	TRBJ1-2	CASSEALNAGYTF
TRBV5-1	13	TRBJ2-5	CASRLLAVETQYF
TRBV18	15	TRBJ2-7	CASSPALWGENEQYF
TRBV30	13	TRBJ2-3	CAWSGNSPDTQYF
TRBV2	14	TRBJ1-3	CASSETGIGNTIYF
TRBV19	16	TRBJ1-6	CASSAGTGFVDSPLHF
TRBV5-4	16	TRBJ2-3	CASSGLLAERTDTQYF
TRBV5-1	11	TRBJ2-5	CASSTQETQYF
TRBV5-1	16	TRBJ1-2	CASRPASGTDIYGYTF
TRBV6-5	14	TRBJ1-1	CASRPQGVYTEAFF
TRBV5-4	18	TRBJ2-1	CASRPGLAGESLVNEQFF
TRBV4-1	21	TRBJ2-5	CASSHPPGTSGGAVSGETQYF
TRBV19	16	TRBJ2-6	CASSTLRGTGANVLTF
TRBV6-5	16	TRBJ1-2	CASSYSPTGFNYGYTF
TRBV6-2/TRBV6-3	13	TRBJ2-3	CASSPRGTDTQYF
TRBV19	14	TRBJ2-7	CASRKTGVGYEQYF
TRBV2	13	TRBJ2-7	CASHEDRYYEQYF
TRBV19	13	TRBJ2-7	CASSIRQTYEQYF
TRBV7-9	14	TRBJ2-7	CASSLSQASYEQYF
TRBV19	12	TRBJ2-7	CASSIDGRVQYF
TRBV6-1	16	TRBJ1-4	CASSDRDTTTNEKLFF
TRBV4-1	15	TRBJ2-3	CASSQLAGGLDTQYF